This T cell receptor beta chain was identified in a study of blood T cell repertoires in COVID-19. Study-level background: T cells, B-cell-depleted T cells, or PBMCs provided the cDNA or gDNA that served as material.

The CDR3 is 13 residues long. Deletions cut 3 bases from V and 5 bases from J, with 8 bases between. Germline V gene data show CDR1 as MNHEY and CDR2 as SMNVEV (reference sequence). In the authors' methods: For nucleated cells, counts were estimated from reference gene primer amplification. Here immunoSEQ multiplex PCR was the method, and the copy in TCRdb shows in-frame clones only, minus some. Clone size and the V and J calls come from that table; the DNA yielded D and trimming. The sample records over 200,000 clones, more than 85% being singletons. The chain has TRBV27 and TRBJ1-5; D remains ambiguous. Sequencing was performed on peripheral blood. The TCR comes from a man aged 35 to 55 with active or convalescent COVID-19. The CDR3 DNA follows: TGTGCCAGCAGTTTCGCCCGCGATCAGCCCCAGCATTTT. Protein: CASSFARDQPQHF.